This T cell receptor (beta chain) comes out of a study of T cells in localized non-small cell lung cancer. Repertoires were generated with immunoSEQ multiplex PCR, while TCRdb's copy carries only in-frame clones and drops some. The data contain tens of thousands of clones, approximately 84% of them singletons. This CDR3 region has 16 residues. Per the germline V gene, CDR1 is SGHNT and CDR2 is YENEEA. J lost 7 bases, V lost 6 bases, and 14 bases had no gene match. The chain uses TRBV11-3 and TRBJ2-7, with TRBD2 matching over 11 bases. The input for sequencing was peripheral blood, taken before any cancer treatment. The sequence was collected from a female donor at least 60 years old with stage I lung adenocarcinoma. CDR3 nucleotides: TGTGCCAGCAGTTCTACAACTAGCGGGAGATTAGTGGAGCAGTACTTC. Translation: CASSSTTSGRLVEQYF.